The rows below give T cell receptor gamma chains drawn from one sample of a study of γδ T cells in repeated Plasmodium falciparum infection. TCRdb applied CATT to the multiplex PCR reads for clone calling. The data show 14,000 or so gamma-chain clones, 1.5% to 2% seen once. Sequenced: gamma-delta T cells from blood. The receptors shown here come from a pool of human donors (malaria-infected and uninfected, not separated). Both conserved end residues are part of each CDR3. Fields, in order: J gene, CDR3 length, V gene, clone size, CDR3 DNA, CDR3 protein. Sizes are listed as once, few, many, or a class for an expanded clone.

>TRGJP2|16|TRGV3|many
TGTGCCACCTGGGACAGGCCTTCTAGTAGTGATTGGATCAAGACGTTT
CATWDRPSSSDWIKTF
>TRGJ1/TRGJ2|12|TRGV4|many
TGTGCCACCTGGGTGGACTATTATAAGAAACTCTTT
CATWVDYYKKLF
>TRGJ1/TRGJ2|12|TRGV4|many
TGTGCCACCTGGGATCGCTATTATAAGAAACTCTTT
CATWDRYYKKLF
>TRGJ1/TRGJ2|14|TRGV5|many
TGTGCCACCTGGGACGCGCCCCCGAGTTATAAGAAACTCTTT
CATWDAPPSYKKLF
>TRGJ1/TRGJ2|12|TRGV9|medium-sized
TGTGCCTTGTGGGAGGTAAAGAATAAGAAACTCTTT
CALWEVKNKKLF
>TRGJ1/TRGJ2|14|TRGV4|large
TGTGCCACCTGGGTCCCACGCCCTTATTATAAGAAACTCTTT
CATWVPRPYYKKLF
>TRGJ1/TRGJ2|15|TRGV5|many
TGTGCCACCTGGGACCGACCACTTACTTATTATAAGAAACTCTTT
CATWDRPLTYYKKLF
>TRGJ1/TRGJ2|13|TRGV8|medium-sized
TGTGCCACCTGGGATAGGATCAAAGATAAGAAACTCTTT
CATWDRIKDKKLF
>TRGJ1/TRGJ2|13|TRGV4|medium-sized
TGTGCCACCTGGGATGGTGGATATTATAAGAAACTCTTT
CATWDGGYYKKLF
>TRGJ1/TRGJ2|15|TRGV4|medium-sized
TGTGCCACCTGGGATGGGCCTTGGAATTATTATAAGAAACTCTTT
CATWDGPWNYYKKLF
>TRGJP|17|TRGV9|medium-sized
TGTGCCTTGTGGGAGGTGCACGAAGAGTTGGGCAAAAAAATCAAGGTATTT
CALWEVHEELGKKIKVF
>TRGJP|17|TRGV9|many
TGTGCCTTGTGGGAGTCACGGGAAGAGTTGGGCAAAAAAATCAAGGTATTT
CALWESREELGKKIKVF
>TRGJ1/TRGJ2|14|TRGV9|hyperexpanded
TGTGCCTTGTGGGAGGAATTCAAATATTATAAGAAACTCTTT
CALWEEFKYYKKLF
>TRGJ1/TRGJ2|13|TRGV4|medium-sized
TGTGCCACCTGGGATGGGGAGTATTATAAGAAACTCTTT
CATWDGEYYKKLF
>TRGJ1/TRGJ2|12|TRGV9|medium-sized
TGTGCCTTGTGGGAGGCATATTATAAGAAACTCTTT
CALWEAYYKKLF
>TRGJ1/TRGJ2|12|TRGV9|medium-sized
TGTGCCTTGTGGGAGGTGAGGTATAAGAAACTCTTT
CALWEVRYKKLF
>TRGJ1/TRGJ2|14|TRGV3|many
TGTGCCACCTGGGACAGGCCTGGGTATTATAAGAAACTCTTT
CATWDRPGYYKKLF
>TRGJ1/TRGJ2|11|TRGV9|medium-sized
TGTGCCTTGTGGAATTATTATAAGAAACTCTTT
CALWNYYKKLF
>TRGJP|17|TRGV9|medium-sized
TGTGCCTTGTGGGAGGTGAGGGGAGAGTTGGGCAAAAAAATCAAGGTATTT
CALWEVRGELGKKIKVF
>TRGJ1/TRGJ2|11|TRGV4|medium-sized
TGTGCCACCTGGGATGGGCGATCGAAACTCTTT
CATWDGRSKLF
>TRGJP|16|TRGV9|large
TGTGCCTTGTGGGAGGCAATTGGGTTGGGCAAAAAAATCAAGGTATTT
CALWEAIGLGKKIKVF
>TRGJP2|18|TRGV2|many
TGTGCCACCTGGGACGGGGTTCCCCGATATAGTAGTGATTGGATCAAGACGTTT
CATWDGVPRYSSDWIKTF
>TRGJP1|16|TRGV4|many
TGTGCCACCTGGGATGGAACCGATACCACTGGTTGGTTCAAGATATTT
CATWDGTDTTGWFKIF
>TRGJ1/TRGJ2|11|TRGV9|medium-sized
TGTGCCTTGGACGGATATTATAAGAAACTCTTT
CALDGYYKKLF
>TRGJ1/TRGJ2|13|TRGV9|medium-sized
TGTGCCTTGTGGGATTTACGCTTGCGGAAGAAACTCTTT
CALWDLRLRKKLF
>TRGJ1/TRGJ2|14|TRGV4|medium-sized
TGTGCCACCTGGGATGGCCCTAATTATTATAAGAAACTCTTT
CATWDGPNYYKKLF
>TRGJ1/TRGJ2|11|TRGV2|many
TGTGCCACCTGGGACGGGAGCAGGAAACTCTTT
CATWDGSRKLF
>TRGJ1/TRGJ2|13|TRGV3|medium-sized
TGTGCCACCTGGGACGGGAATTATTATAAGAAACTCTTT
CATWDGNYYKKLF
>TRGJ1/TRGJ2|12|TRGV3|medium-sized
TGTGCCACCTGGGACAGGCTTTATAAGAAACTCTTT
CATWDRLYKKLF
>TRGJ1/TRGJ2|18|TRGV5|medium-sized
TGTGCCACCTGGGACAGGCGTGGGGATGGCTCGAATTATTATAAGAAACTCTTT
CATWDRRGDGSNYYKKLF
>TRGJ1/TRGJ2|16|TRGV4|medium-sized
TGTGCCACCTGGGATGAAACACAAAGGAGTTATTATAAGAAACTCTTT
CATWDETQRSYYKKLF
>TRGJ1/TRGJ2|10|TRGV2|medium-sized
TGTGCCACCTGGGGCGAGTGGAAACTCTTT
CATWGEWKLF
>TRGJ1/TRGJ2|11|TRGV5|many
TGTGCCACCCACGTCCATTATAAGAAACTCTTT
CATHVHYKKLF
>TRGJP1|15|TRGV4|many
TGTGCCACCTGGGCCCTACGTCTAAATGTGTTGTTCAAGATATTT
CATWALRLNVLFKIF
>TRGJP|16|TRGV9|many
TGTGCCTTGTGGGAGGTCGGGGAGTTGGGCAAAAAAATCAAGGTATTT
CALWEVGELGKKIKVF
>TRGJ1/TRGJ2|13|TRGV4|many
TGTGCCACCTGGGATGAACGGGGCTATAAGAAACTCTTT
CATWDERGYKKLF
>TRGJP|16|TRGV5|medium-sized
TGTGCCACCTGGGACAGACAAGAGTTGGGCAAAAAAATCAAGGTATTT
CATWDRQELGKKIKVF
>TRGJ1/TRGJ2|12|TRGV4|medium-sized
TGTGCCACCTGGGATGTATATTATAAGAAACTCTTT
CATWDVYYKKLF
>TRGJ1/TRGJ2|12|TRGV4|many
TGTGCCACCTGGGATATTTATTATAAGAAACTCTTT
CATWDIYYKKLF
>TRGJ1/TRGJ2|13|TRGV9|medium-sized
TGTGCCTTGTGGGAGGTGCAGGATTATAAGAAACTCTTT
CALWEVQDYKKLF
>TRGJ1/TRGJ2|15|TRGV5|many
TGTGCCACCTGGGACAGGGACCTAAATTATTATAAGAAACTCTTT
CATWDRDLNYYKKLF
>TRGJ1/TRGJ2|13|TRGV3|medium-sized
TGTGCCACCTGGGACTGGAATTATTATAAGAAACTCTTT
CATWDWNYYKKLF
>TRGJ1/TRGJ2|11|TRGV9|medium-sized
TGTGCCTTGTGGGAGTTATATAAGAAACTCTTT
CALWELYKKLF
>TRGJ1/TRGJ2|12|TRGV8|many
TGTGCCACCTTTCCCTATTATTATAAGAAACTCTTT
CATFPYYYKKLF
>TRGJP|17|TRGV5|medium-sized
TGTGCCACCTGGGACAGGTCGGGGGGGTTGGGCAAAAAAATCAAGGTATTT
CATWDRSGGLGKKIKVF
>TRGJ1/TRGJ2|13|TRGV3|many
TGTGCCACCTGGGACTGGAGGTGTTATAAGAAACTCTTT
CATWDWRCYKKLF
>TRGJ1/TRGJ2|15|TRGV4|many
TGTGCCACCTGGGTAGGGGTTTCGAATTATTATAAGAAACTCTTT
CATWVGVSNYYKKLF
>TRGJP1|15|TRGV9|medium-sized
TGTGCCTTGTGGGAGGTGCACCCCACTGGTTGGTTCAAGATATTT
CALWEVHPTGWFKIF
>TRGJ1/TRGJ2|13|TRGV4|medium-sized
TGTGCCACCTGGGATTCTGTCCATTATAAGAAACTCTTT
CATWDSVHYKKLF
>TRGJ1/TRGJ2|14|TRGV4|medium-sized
TGTGCCACCTGGGACCTACTTCTTTATTATAAGAAACTCTTT
CATWDLLLYYKKLF
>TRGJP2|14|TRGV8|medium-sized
TGTGCCACCTGGGATAGGACCAGTGATTGGATCAAGACGTTT
CATWDRTSDWIKTF
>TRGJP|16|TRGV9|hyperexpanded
TGTGCCTTGTGGGAGGTGCAAGAGTTGGGCAAAAAAATCAAGGTATTT
CALWEVQELGKKIKVF
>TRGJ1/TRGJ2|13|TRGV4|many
TGTGCCACCTGGGACGCATTGGATTATAAGAAACTCTTT
CATWDALDYKKLF
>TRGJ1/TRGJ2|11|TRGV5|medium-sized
TGTGCCACCTGGGACAGCGCTAAGAAACTCTTT
CATWDSAKKLF
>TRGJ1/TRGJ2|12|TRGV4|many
TGTGCCACCTGGGATGGAAATTATAAGAAACTCTTT
CATWDGNYKKLF